Each of the 17 T cell receptor beta chains below was sequenced from the same sample in a study of cytomegalovirus exposure and HLA in healthy donors. Clones were read by immunoSEQ multiplex PCR, and TCRdb kept only the in-frame ones, dropping some. The sample yields 80,000 to 100,000 clones, about 88% seen once. Material: PBMCs. The receptors here all came from a young man in good health and CMV-seropositive.

This rearrangement joins TRBV28 to TRBJ2-7, with 8 bases fitting TRBD2. Germline V gene lookup returns CDR1 MDHEN and CDR2 SYDVKM. The CDR3 loop spans 15 amino acids. V shed 5 bases, J shed 0 bases, and the junction held 6 bases outside the gene matches. The CDR3 sequence is CASSLGLAPSYEQYF. The CDR3 nucleotides read TGTGCCAGCAGTCTCGGACTAGCACCCTCCTACGAGCAGTACTTC.

This chain uses TRBV4-2 with TRBJ2-1; TRBD2 agrees at 11 bases. Germline lookup yields CDR1 LGHNA and CDR2 YNFKEQ. CDR3 length equals 16 residues. V lost 0 bases and J lost 5; bases outside the gene matches: 3. The CDR3 loop reads CASSQDPSGGNNEQFF. As DNA, the CDR3 is TGTGCCAGCAGCCAAGATCCTAGCGGGGGGAACAATGAGCAGTTCTTC.

This CDR3 is CASSLDREQFF. The CDR3, as DNA: TGTGCCAGCAGCTTAGACCGGGAGCAGTTCTTC. The chain links TRBV7-9 to TRBJ2-1; D call uncertain. The CDR3 runs 11 residues. The ends were cut back, 1 base at V and 10 bases at J, with 5 bases in the middle. Germline CDR1 SEHNR, CDR2 FQNEAQ (reference sequence).

The chain links TRBV9 to TRBJ2-1, with TRBD2 matching 9 bases. This CDR3 has 18 residues. Germline lookup yields CDR1 SGDLS and CDR2 YYNGEE. V lost 0 bases and J lost 5; bases outside the gene matches: 12. The CDR3 sequence is CASSVAGAGGRLNNEQFF. For the CDR3, the DNA is TGTGCCAGCAGCGTAGCGGGAGCGGGGGGTAGACTTAACAATGAGCAGTTCTTC.

This rearrangement joins TRBV5-4 to TRBJ1-2; D possibly corresponds to TRBD1 (5 bases). The CDR3 extends over 15 amino acids. Per germline, CDR1 SGHNT and CDR2 YYREEE (reference sequence). Trimming shortened V by 0 bases and J by 6 bases, and 15 bases separated the two germline ends. CDR3 nucleotide sequence: TGTGCCAGCAGCTTGGTCGTAGGGGCTGTTCATGGCTACACCTTC. This encodes CASSLVVGAVHGYTF.

On this clone: A junction end diverges from the germline sequence, so it may reflect a read error. The V gene is TRBV5-4, the J gene TRBJ1-2; maybe TRBD1 (6 bases). The germline CDR1 and CDR2 sequences are SGHNT and YYREEE (reference sequence). CDR3 size: 12 residues. CDR3 coding DNA: TGTGCCAGCAGCTTGGTAGGCACAGGGCAATACTTC. Its protein is CASSLVGTGQYF.

This sequence joins TRBV28 and TRBJ1-5; perhaps TRBD1 as D (5 bases). This CDR3 has 13 amino acids. In germline, CDR1 is MDHEN, CDR2 SYDVKM. V lost 8 bases, J lost 2 bases, and 10 bases lay in between. The CDR3 DNA reads TGTGCCAGCTATTGGGGGGGCAATCAGCCCCAGCATTTT. This codes for CASYWGGNQPQHF.

The chain recombines TRBV7-9 with TRBJ2-7; D is uncertain. The V gene's germline CDR1 is SEHNR and CDR2 FQNEAQ (reference sequence). Trimming pared 1 base from V and 0 bases from J, leaving 7 bases between. The CDR3 has 14 amino acids. Here the CDR3 DNA reads TGTGCCAGCAGCTTAGTACGGAGCTCCTACGAGCAGTACTTC. It is translated as CASSLVRSSYEQYF.

The chain links TRBV27 to TRBJ2-5; 8 nucleotides match TRBD1. The germline gives CDR1 MNHEY, CDR2 SMNVEV (reference sequence). The CDR3 has 15 residues. V lost 3 bases and J lost 2; bases outside the gene matches: 5. The CDR3 loop is CASSFHWTGQETQYF. For the CDR3, the DNA is TGTGCCAGCAGTTTTCATTGGACAGGGCAAGAGACCCAGTACTTC.

The genes are TRBV19 and TRBJ2-1; 8 nucleotides match TRBD2. J was trimmed by 7 bases and V by 4 bases; bases with no gene match: 9. This CDR3 has 15 residues. Germline CDR1 and CDR2: LNHDA and SQIVND (reference sequence). The CDR3, as DNA: TGTGCCAGTAGTAAAGGGACTAGGGGTAGGAATGAGCAGTTCTTC. Protein sequence: CASSKGTRGRNEQFF.

For this clone: Other DNA sequences in this specimen translate into the identical CDR3. The chain recombines TRBV6-5 with TRBJ1-1; D might be TRBD1 (6 bases). In germline, CDR1 is MNHEY, CDR2 SVGAGI. The V end was cut by 2 bases, the J end by 4 bases, with 8 bases between. CDR3 length: 13 residues. This CDR3 reads CASSYRGGTEAFF. The CDR3 nucleotides are TGTGCCAGCAGTTACAGAGGGGGCACTGAAGCTTTCTTT.

J is TRBJ1-1 and V is TRBV7-9, with 11 positions matching TRBD1. The V segment lost 5 bases and the J segment 6 bases; nucleotides outside the gene matches: 2. CDR3 length equals 13 residues. Per germline, CDR1 SEHNR and CDR2 FQNEAQ (reference sequence). CDR3 amino acids: CASSRDRGSEAFF. CDR3 bases: TGTGCCAGCAGCCGGGACAGGGGGTCTGAAGCTTTCTTT.

This chain joins TRBV7-9 and TRBJ2-7, with D perhaps TRBD2 (6 bases). Germline lookup yields CDR1 SEHNR and CDR2 FQNEAQ (reference sequence). This CDR3 region has 16 residues. V lost 1 base and J 0 bases, leaving 13 bases between the germline ends. As DNA, the CDR3 is TGTGCCAGCAGCTTAGTAGGAGGGGCCATCTCCTACGAGCAGTACTTC. As protein: CASSLVGGAISYEQYF. The full variable domain, with the rest looked up from reference TRBV7-9 and TRBJ2-7, is DTGVSQNPRHKITKRGQNVTFRCDPISEHNRLYWYRQTLGQGPEFLTYFQNEAQLEKSRLLSDRFSAERPKGSFSTLEIQRTEQGDSAMYLCASSLVGGAISYEQYFGPGTRLTVT.

The chain joins TRBV9 to TRBJ2-2; 10 bases are shared with TRBD2. Germline CDR1 is SGDLS and CDR2 is YYNGEE. V was clipped by 0 bases and J by 6 bases; unmatched bases: 5. The CDR3 runs 16 residues. CDR3 in DNA: TGTGCCAGCAGCGTAGACTCCGGGACTAGCGCCGGGGAGCTGTTTTTT. It translates to CASSVDSGTSAGELFF.

In its sample, this clone was seen a few times. The J gene is TRBJ1-2, the V gene TRBV25-1, with TRBD1 identical over 8 bases. The germline CDR1 and CDR2 sequences are MGHDK and SYGVNS. The CDR3 loop spans 13 amino acids. After removal of 6 bases from V and 7 bases from J, the junction contained 7 bases not matched to a gene. The CDR3 DNA is TGTGCCAGCAGCGGACAGGGCAGACTTGGCTACACCTTC. Residues: CASSGQGRLGYTF.

The V gene is TRBV6-1, the J gene TRBJ1-4; 9 bases align to TRBD1. Per the germline V gene, CDR1 is MNHNS and CDR2 is SASEGT. The V gene end was trimmed by 3 bases and the J gene end by 8 bases; junction bases not matched to a gene: 7. CDR3 length: 15 residues. This CDR3 is CASSEKTGGQEKLFF. CDR3 coding DNA: TGTGCCAGCAGTGAGAAGACAGGGGGACAGGAAAAACTGTTTTTT.

The chain uses TRBV7-6 and TRBJ2-7; D ambiguous. The V end was cut by 1 base, the J end by 1 base, with 8 bases between. The CDR3 runs to 14 residues. Germline lookup yields CDR1 SGHVS and CDR2 FNYEAQ. The CDR3 sequence is CASSLEAFSYEQYF. The CDR3 nucleotides are TGTGCCAGCAGCTTAGAAGCATTTTCCTACGAGCAGTACTTC.